The present T cell receptor beta chain was sequenced within a study of cytomegalovirus exposure and HLA in healthy donors. Across the whole study: A data release that came early held 80 million to 95 million unique TCRs from HLA-typed donors.

Study findings and constraints: TCR beta chain V- and J-gene trimming was linked, in a later analysis, to a missense variant in DCLRE1C. With high specificity and sensitivity, the classifier reportedly diagnosed cytomegalovirus status. According to the study, 150 to 200 TCR beta chains were cytomegalovirus-associated.

V was clipped by 3 bases and J by 1 base; unmatched bases: 8. The CDR3 is 16 residues long. Per germline, CDR1 MGHRA and CDR2 YSYEKL. As concerns this clone: Antigen unknown.

This PCR relied on a set of 60 Vbeta primers and 13 Jbeta primers. The data were produced by immunoSEQ multiplex PCR, yet TCRdb's version contains in-frame clones alone and is incomplete. The sample holds about 180,000 clones; 72% are singletons and the top ten take 2% to 3%. Sequencing was carried out using PBMCs. This receptor was taken from a human donor in good health. The V gene is TRBV4-1, the J gene TRBJ1-1; 7 nucleotides agree with TRBD1. As DNA, the CDR3 is TGCGCCAGCAGCCACCCCCCCGGGACAGCGAACACTGAAGCTTTCTTT. Protein: CASSHPPGTANTEAFF.